The clone carrying this TCR beta chain was seen once. Its antigen is not identified. The CDR3 runs 14 residues. V was pared by 1 base and J by 0 bases, with 7 bases between. Per the germline V gene, CDR1 is DFQATT and CDR2 is SNEGSKA (reference sequence). TCRdb itself ran the RT-PCR reads through MiXCR, one entry per CDR3 protein. The sample contains some 35,000 distinct CDR3 sequences, more than 45% of which appear only once. The sample originates from a study of yellow fever vaccine responses in identical twins. General study results and limits: It has been reported that, in twins, the vaccine T cell response seemed partly convergent and partly personalized.

V and J are TRBV20-1 and TRBJ2-1; D is ambiguous. The specimen was T cells from blood (PBMCs), unsorted or a sorted subset (not recorded which), collected before or after yellow fever vaccination (not recorded which). The sequence was obtained from a woman aged 18 to 35 who received the yellow fever vaccine. CDR3: CSARVRSSYNEQFF. The CDR3 DNA sequence: TGCAGTGCTAGAGTACGAAGCTCCTACAATGAGCAGTTCTTC.